Below are 23 T cell receptor beta chains sequenced from a single sample in a study of PD-L1 blockade in urothelial cancer. Time point indicated: pretreatment peripheral blood. The protocol was immunoSEQ multiplex PCR, while the TCRdb copy is restricted to in-frame clones and leaves out a portion. The data contain 50,000 or so clones, 75% to 90% of them singletons. The sample here was PBMCs, taken around atezolizumab (anti-PD-L1) treatment. The origin of the receptors is a man aged 50 or older with urothelial cancer.

This sequence joins TRBV29-1 and TRBJ2-2, with D possibly TRBD2 on 6 matching bases. This CDR3 is 15 amino acids long. V was shortened by 6 bases and J by 4 bases, with 18 bases between the two germline ends. Germline values: CDR1 SQVTM, CDR2 ANQGSEA. The CDR3 region has the DNA TGCAGCGTACGGGTCGGGGGAGTGGCCACCGGGGAGCTGTTTTTT. This encodes CSVRVGGVATGELFF.

This clone was observed a handful of times. The J gene is TRBJ2-1, the V gene TRBV28; 10 positions match TRBD2. There are 18 residues in the CDR3. Germline CDR1 is MDHEN and CDR2 is SYDVKM. V gave up 3 bases and J gave up 9 bases; unmatched junction bases: 17. CDR3 nucleotides: TGTGCCAGCAGTTTTACACTAGCGGGACCCTCGCGGGCTTTTGAGCAGTTCTTC. This encodes CASSFTLAGPSRAFEQFF.

V gene TRBV7-2 combines with J gene TRBJ2-7, with TRBD2 identical over 7 bases. The CDR3 consists of 14 residues. Germline lookup yields CDR1 SGHTA and CDR2 FQGNSA. The V segment lost 5 bases and the J segment 7 bases; nucleotides outside the gene matches: 11. CDR3 region: CASSVGTTRGEQYF. In DNA form, the CDR3 reads TGTGCCAGCAGCGTAGGGACTACCAGAGGTGAGCAGTACTTC.

The V gene is TRBV10-1, the J gene TRBJ2-3; D may be TRBD2 (5 bases). V lost 4 bases and J 0 bases, leaving 11 bases between the germline ends. The CDR3 length is 15 residues. The germline V gene encodes CDR1 WNHNN and CDR2 SYGVQD (reference sequence). As DNA, the CDR3 is TGCGCCAGCAGTGCTAGCATACCGAGCACAGATACGCAGTATTTT. Translating it yields CASSASIPSTDTQYF.

The gene calls are TRBV7-3 and TRBJ2-1; 7 bases match TRBD1. This CDR3 comprises 16 residues. Germline CDR1 reads SGHTA; CDR2 reads FQGTGA. J gave up 8 bases and V 4 bases, and 14 bases lay outside the gene matches. CDR3 amino acids: CASSSIGTDEWDEQFF. DNA of the CDR3: TGTGCCAGCAGCTCTATAGGGACAGATGAGTGGGATGAGCAGTTCTTC.

The chain has TRBV9 and TRBJ2-1; 9 nucleotides agree with TRBD1. The germline gives CDR1 SGDLS, CDR2 YYNGEE. V lost 0 bases, J lost 10 bases, and 8 bases stayed unmatched. The CDR3 is 15 amino acids. As DNA, the CDR3 is TGTGCCAGCAGCGTAGCTGCGACAGGGGGAGAGGAGCAGTTCTTC. Translating gives CASSVAATGGEEQFF.

Worth noting for this clone: A read error may explain this, as a much larger clone is one base away. The V call is TRBV28, the J call TRBJ2-7; the D is unclear. V lost 6 bases to trimming and J lost 0 bases, with 6 bases between them. This CDR3 is built from 12 residues. Germline loops: CDR1 MDHEN, CDR2 SYDVKM. CDR3 protein: CASSSISYEQYF. Written as DNA, the CDR3 is TGTGCCAGCAGCTCTATCTCCTACGAGCAGTACTTC.

DNA of the CDR3: TGTGCCAGCTCCCGGGACAGCCTTGGCTACACCTTC. This sequence encodes CASSRDSLGYTF. The chain combines TRBV18 with TRBJ1-2; 7 positions agree with TRBD1. The CDR3 sequence is 12 residues long. Losses at the gene ends were 6 bases for V and 7 bases for J; bases not matched to a gene: 5. Germline CDR1 is KGHSH and CDR2 is LQKENI.

The chain carries TRBV10-3 and TRBJ2-2; 9 nucleotides match TRBD1. The germline V gene has CDR1 ENHRY and CDR2 SYGVKD. The CDR3 totals 15 residues. After removal of 6 bases from V and 5 bases from J, the junction contained 7 bases not matched to a gene. CDR3 DNA sequence: TGTGCCATCAGGAGAGACAGGGGGGAAACCGGGGAGCTGTTTTTT. This translates into CAIRRDRGETGELFF.

The V and J genes are TRBV28 and TRBJ2-5, with TRBD1 identical over 10 bases. Germline assignment: CDR1 MDHEN and CDR2 SYDVKM. This CDR3 comprises 17 residues. V lost 3 bases and J lost 4; bases outside the gene matches: 11. The CDR3, as DNA: TGTGCCAGCAGTTTTTCCCCCGGACAGGGGGTTCGAGAGACCCAGTACTTC. Translating it yields CASSFSPGQGVRETQYF.

J is TRBJ2-1 and V is TRBV28; TRBD2 agrees at 12 bases. The length of the CDR3 is 15 residues. Germline values: CDR1 MDHEN, CDR2 SYDVKM. The ends lost 7 bases at V and 5 bases at J; junction bases unmatched: 6. The CDR3 loop reads CASNSWTSGNNEQFF. CDR3 bases: TGTGCCAGCAACTCCTGGACTAGCGGGAACAATGAGCAGTTCTTC. The full variable domain, with the rest looked up from reference TRBV28 and TRBJ2-1, is DVKVTQSSRYLVKRTGEKVFLECVQDMDHENMFWYRQDPGLGLRLIYFSYDVKMKEKGDIPEGYSVSREKKERFSLILESASTNQTSMYLCASNSWTSGNNEQFFGPGTRLTVL.

This clone was picked up many times. The rearrangement joins TRBV13 to TRBJ2-7; a possible D gene is TRBD2 (5 bases). The CDR3 has 15 residues. The germline CDR1 and CDR2 sequences are PRHDT and FYEKMQ (reference sequence). Trimming took 7 bases from V and 3 from J, leaving 19 bases between them. The CDR3 is CASKVKLDAHYEQYF. CDR3 DNA sequence: TGTGCCAGCAAGGTAAAACTAGATGCCCACTACGAGCAGTACTTC. The full variable domain, completed using reference TRBV13 and TRBJ2-7, is AAGVIQSPRHLIKEKRETATLKCYPIPRHDTVYWYQQGPGQDPQFLISFYEKMQSDKGSIPDRFSAQQFSDYHSELNMSSLELGDSALYFCASKVKLDAHYEQYFGPGTRLTVT.

This CDR3 is CASSEGTDTRHEQYF. CDR3 DNA: TGTGCCAGCAGTGAGGGGACTGACACGAGGCACGAGCAGTACTTC. This chain links TRBV25-1 with TRBJ2-7; tentatively, D is TRBD2 (6 bases). This CDR3 comprises 15 residues. The V end was cut by 3 bases, the J end by 5 bases, with 17 bases between. Per germline, CDR1 MGHDK and CDR2 SYGVNS.

The chain recombines TRBV9 with TRBJ1-6, with TRBD1 matching 9 bases. The CDR3 runs 17 residues. V gave up 10 bases and J gave up 4 bases; unmatched junction bases: 15. The germline gives CDR1 SGDLS, CDR2 YYNGEE. CDR3 in amino acids: CASGPGQGSSYNSPLHF. CDR3 in DNA: TGTGCCTCTGGCCCGGGACAGGGCTCTAGTTATAATTCACCCCTCCACTTT.

CDR3 region: CASSPESAGGETQYF. The DNA for the CDR3 is TGTGCCAGCAGCCCCGAGTCAGCGGGAGGCGAGACCCAGTACTTC. V usage is TRBV7-2 and J usage is TRBJ2-5; TRBD2 matches at 9 bases. V shed 5 bases, J shed 5 bases, and the junction held 9 bases outside the gene matches. Germline loops: CDR1 SGHTA, CDR2 FQGNSA. This CDR3 region has 15 residues.

The chain has TRBV7-2 and TRBJ2-1, with 14 bases matching TRBD2. The junction had 7 bases not matched to a gene; V was cut back by 0 bases and J by 0 bases. Germline V gene data show CDR1 as SGHTA and CDR2 as FQGNSA. The CDR3 extends over 20 amino acids. CDR3 nucleotides: TGTGCCAGCAGCTTAGCGCAGACTAGCGGGAGGGTAGGCTCCTACAATGAGCAGTTCTTC. Its protein product is CASSLAQTSGRVGSYNEQFF.

A few counts support this clone. The chain couples TRBV7-8 to TRBJ2-1, with 11 bases lining up with TRBD2. The V gene's germline CDR1 is SGHVS and CDR2 FQNEAQ. V lost 4 bases and J lost 9; bases outside the gene matches: 11. This CDR3 is built from 16 residues. In DNA form, the CDR3 reads TGTGCCAGCAGCTCTTACCGACTAGCGGGACACGGTGAGCAGTTCTTC. This translates into CASSSYRLAGHGEQFF.

V usage is TRBV7-9 and J usage is TRBJ2-1, with 7 bases identical to TRBD2. This CDR3 comprises 14 residues. Germline V gives CDR1 SEHNR, CDR2 FQNEAQ (reference sequence). With 6 bases clipped from V and 7 bases from J, the junction kept 9 bases outside the gene matches. CDR3 region: CASRPKRGHNEQFF. The CDR3 nucleotides read TGTGCCAGCAGGCCGAAGCGGGGTCATAATGAGCAGTTCTTC.

This chain connects TRBV1 to TRBJ2-1; the table gives TRBD2 as D, unverified against the DNA. TRBV1 is classified as a pseudogene. CDR3 length equals 18 residues. The CDR3 is CTSSQESPVAGTYNEQFF. CDR3 nucleotides: TGCACCAGCAGCCAAGAAAGCCCGGTAGCGGGAACCTACAATGAGCAGTTCTTC.

The chain has TRBV5-1 and TRBJ1-4; D gene ambiguous. This CDR3 spans 15 amino acids. Germline V lookup: CDR1 SGHRS, CDR2 YFSETQ. The V gene lost 4 bases and the J gene lost 5 bases, with 15 bases spanning the gap. CDR3 nucleotide sequence: TGCGCCAGCAGCGGGGAGGGTGGAGGAAATGAAAAACTGTTTTTT. Its translation: CASSGEGGGNEKLFF. The variable domain in full, completed from reference TRBV5-1 and TRBJ1-4, reads KAGVTQTPRYLIKTRGQQVTLSCSPISGHRSVSWYQQTPGQGLQFLFEYFSETQRNKGNFPGRFSGRQFSNSRSEMNVSTLELGDSALYLCASSGEGGGNEKLFFGSGTQLSVL.

The chain carries TRBV5-1 and TRBJ2-7, with TRBD1 identical over 9 bases. V was pared by 1 base and J by 5 bases, with 7 bases of the junction left unmatched. Germline V gene sequence: CDR1 SGHRS, CDR2 YFSETQ. This CDR3 contains 15 residues. The CDR3 DNA follows: TGCGCCAGCAGCTTGCGCCGGGACAGGGCTAACGAGCAGTACTTC. Translated, it gives CASSLRRDRANEQYF.

This clone was recorded once. V gene TRBV6-4 combines with J gene TRBJ2-2, with D perhaps TRBD1 (5 bases). The CDR3 covers 14 residues. The ends were cut back, 0 bases at V and 3 bases at J, with 5 bases in the middle. CDR1 MRHNA and CDR2 SNTAGT come from the germline V gene. The CDR3 spells CASSDSGDTGELFF. In DNA, the CDR3 is TGTGCCAGCAGTGACTCAGGGGACACCGGGGAGCTGTTTTTT.

The chain employs TRBV25-1 and TRBJ2-7; 10 bases match TRBD1. The CDR3 sequence is 15 residues long. The germline V gene has CDR1 MGHDK and CDR2 SYGVNS. Trimming at V came to 3 bases and at J to 2 bases, leaving 4 bases not matched to a gene. CDR3 DNA sequence: TGTGCCAGCAGTGATATAGGACAGGGGGCCTACGAGCAGTACTTC. Amino acid sequence: CASSDIGQGAYEQYF.